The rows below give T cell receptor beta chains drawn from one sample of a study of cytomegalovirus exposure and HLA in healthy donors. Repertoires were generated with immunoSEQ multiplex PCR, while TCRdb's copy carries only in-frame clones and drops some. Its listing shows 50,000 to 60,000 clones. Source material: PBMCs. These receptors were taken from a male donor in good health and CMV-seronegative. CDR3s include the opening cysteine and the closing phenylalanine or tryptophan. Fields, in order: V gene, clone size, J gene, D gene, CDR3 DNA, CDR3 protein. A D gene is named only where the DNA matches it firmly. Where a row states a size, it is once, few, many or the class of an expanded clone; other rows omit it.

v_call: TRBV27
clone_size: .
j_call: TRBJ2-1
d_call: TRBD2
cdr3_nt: TGTGCCAGCAGTTTATACGGGGGGGTCTACAATGAGCAGTTCTTC
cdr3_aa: CASSLYGGVYNEQFF

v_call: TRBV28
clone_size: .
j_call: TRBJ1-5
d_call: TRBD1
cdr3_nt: TGTGCCAGCACGACAGGGGGGCAGCCCCAGCATTTT
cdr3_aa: CASTTGGQPQHF

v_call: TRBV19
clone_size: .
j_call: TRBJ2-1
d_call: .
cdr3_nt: TGTGCCAGTAATTGGCCGGGGAGCTCCGACAATGAGCAGTTCTTC
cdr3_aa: CASNWPGSSDNEQFF

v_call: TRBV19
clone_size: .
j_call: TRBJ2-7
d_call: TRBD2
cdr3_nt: TGTGCCAGTAGTAGGTCTTTGCGGGGGTCCTACGAGCAGTACTTC
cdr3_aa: CASSRSLRGSYEQYF

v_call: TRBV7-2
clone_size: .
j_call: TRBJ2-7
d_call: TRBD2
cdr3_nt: TGTGCCAGCAGCCCCAGGACTAGCGGGGGCTACGAGCAGTACTTC
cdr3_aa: CASSPRTSGGYEQYF

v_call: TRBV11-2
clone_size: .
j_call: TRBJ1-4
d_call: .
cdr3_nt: TGTGCCAGCAGATCAGGTCCCATTGGGGAAAAACTGTTTTTT
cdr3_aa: CASRSGPIGEKLFF

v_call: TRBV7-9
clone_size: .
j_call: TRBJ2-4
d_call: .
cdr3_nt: TGTGCCAGCAGCTTAGGACAGCCCCAAAACATTCAGTACTTC
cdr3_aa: CASSLGQPQNIQYF

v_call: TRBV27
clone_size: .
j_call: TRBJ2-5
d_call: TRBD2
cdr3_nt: TGTGCCAGCACCCGTGGGGGGGGACAGACCCAGTACTTC
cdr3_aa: CASTRGGGQTQYF

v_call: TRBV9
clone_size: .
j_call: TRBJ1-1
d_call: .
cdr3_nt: TGTGCCAGCAGCGTAGGACAGGTTGACACTGAAGCTTTCTTT
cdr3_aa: CASSVGQVDTEAFF

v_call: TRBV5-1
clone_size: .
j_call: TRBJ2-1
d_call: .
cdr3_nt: TGCGCCAGCAGCTTGACTAGCCAGGCGGGGGAGCAGTTCTTC
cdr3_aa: CASSLTSQAGEQFF

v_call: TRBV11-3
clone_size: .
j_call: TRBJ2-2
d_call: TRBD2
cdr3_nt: TGTGCCAGCAGCTTAGATGGGAGCGGGAGCGGCACCGGGGAGCTGTTTTTT
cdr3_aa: CASSLDGSGSGTGELFF

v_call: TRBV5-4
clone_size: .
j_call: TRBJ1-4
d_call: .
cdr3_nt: TGTGCCAGCAGCAAAGGACACGGAATGACTAATGAAAAACTGTTTTTT
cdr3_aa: CASSKGHGMTNEKLFF

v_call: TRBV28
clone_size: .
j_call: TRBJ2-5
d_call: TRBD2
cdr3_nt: TGTGCCAGCAGTTTTAATTCCGGGGCTAGCGGGAAAGTGGAAGAGACCCAGTACTTC
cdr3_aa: CASSFNSGASGKVEETQYF

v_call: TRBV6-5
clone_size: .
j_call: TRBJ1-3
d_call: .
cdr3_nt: TGTGCCAGCAGTTACAGTGCGGGGTCTGGAAACACCATATATTTT
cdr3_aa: CASSYSAGSGNTIYF

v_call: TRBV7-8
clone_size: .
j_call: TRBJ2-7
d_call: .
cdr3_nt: TGTGCCAGCAGCCTCCCGGGACAAGACTACGAGCAGTACTTC
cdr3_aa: CASSLPGQDYEQYF

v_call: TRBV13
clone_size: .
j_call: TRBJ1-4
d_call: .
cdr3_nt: TGTGCCAGCAGCCAGGGGCCCGGGACCTCTAATGAAAAACTGTTTTTT
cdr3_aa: CASSQGPGTSNEKLFF

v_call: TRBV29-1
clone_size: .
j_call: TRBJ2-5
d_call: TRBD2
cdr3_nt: TGCAGCGCCCCGGGACTAGCGGGAGGGCCCCAAGAGACCCAGTACTTC
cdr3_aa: CSAPGLAGGPQETQYF

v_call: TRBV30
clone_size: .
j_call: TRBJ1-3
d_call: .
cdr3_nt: TGTGCCTGGAGTGTACGCCTAGGCGCTGGTAACACCATATATTTT
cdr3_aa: CAWSVRLGAGNTIYF

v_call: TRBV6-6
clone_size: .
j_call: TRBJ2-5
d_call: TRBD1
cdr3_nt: TGTGCCAGCAGCCCCCCGGGACAGGGGGCGGAGACCCAGTACTTC
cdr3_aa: CASSPPGQGAETQYF

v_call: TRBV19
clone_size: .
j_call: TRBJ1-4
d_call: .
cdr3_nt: TGTGCCAGTAGGACGAAGACTCCTGCAACTAATGAAAAACTGTTTTTT
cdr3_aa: CASRTKTPATNEKLFF

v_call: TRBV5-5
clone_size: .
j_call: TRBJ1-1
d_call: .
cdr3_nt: TGTGCCAGCAGCTTGGGGGGGCGAGGGGACACTGAAGCTTTCTTT
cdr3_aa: CASSLGGRGDTEAFF

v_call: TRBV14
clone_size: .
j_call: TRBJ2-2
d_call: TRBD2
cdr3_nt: TGTGCCAGCAGCCAAGACTTAGAGTGGGGGGGATCGAACACCGGGGAGCTGTTTTTT
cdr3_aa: CASSQDLEWGGSNTGELFF

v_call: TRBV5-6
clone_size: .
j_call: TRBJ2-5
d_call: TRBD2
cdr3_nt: TGTGCAACCGAGGGGCGGGGGATCCAAGAGACCCAGTACTTC
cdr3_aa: CATEGRGIQETQYF

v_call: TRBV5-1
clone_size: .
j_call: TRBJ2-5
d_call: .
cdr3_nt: TGCGCCAGCAGCGTGGACAGCCTCGGGGAGAACCAGTACTTC
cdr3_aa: CASSVDSLGENQYF

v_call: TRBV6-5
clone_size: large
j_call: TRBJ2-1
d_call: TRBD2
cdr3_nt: TGTGCCAGCACCCACACTAGCGGACTTCGCAATGAGCAGTTCTTC
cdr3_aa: CASTHTSGLRNEQFF

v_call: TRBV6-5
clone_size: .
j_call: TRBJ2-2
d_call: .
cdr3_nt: TGTGCCAGCAGACAGGGTCTCCAATTCACCGGGGAGCTGTTTTTT
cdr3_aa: CASRQGLQFTGELFF

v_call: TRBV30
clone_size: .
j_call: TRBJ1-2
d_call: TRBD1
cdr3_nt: TGTGCCTGGAGGCGGACCCGGGACAGGGCGGGAACCTTC
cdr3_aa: CAWRRTRDRAGTF

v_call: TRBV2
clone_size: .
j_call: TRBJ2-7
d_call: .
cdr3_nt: TGTGCCAGCAGTGAGTGGCAACCCGAGCAGTACTTC
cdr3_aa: CASSEWQPEQYF

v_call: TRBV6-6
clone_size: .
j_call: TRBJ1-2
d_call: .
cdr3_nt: TGTGCCAGCAAAGCCCAGAGTGGGGCACGGGGCTACACCTTC
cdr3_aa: CASKAQSGARGYTF

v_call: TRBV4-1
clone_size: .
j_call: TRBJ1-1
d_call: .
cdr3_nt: TGCGCCAGCAGCCATCAGGGGAATCTGAACACTGAAGCTTTCTTT
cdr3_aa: CASSHQGNLNTEAFF

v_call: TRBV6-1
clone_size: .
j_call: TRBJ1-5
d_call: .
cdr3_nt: TGTGCCAGCAGTGAAGGAGGCAGTTATAGCAATCAGCCCCAGCATTTT
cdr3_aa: CASSEGGSYSNQPQHF

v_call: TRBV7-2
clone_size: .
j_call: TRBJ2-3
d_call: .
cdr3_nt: TGTGCCAGCAAATTACACCAAAGCACAGATACGCAGTATTTT
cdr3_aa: CASKLHQSTDTQYF

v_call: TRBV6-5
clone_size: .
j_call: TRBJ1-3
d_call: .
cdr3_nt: TGTGCCAGCAGTGAATGGGGAGCAGGAAACACCATATATTTT
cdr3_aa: CASSEWGAGNTIYF

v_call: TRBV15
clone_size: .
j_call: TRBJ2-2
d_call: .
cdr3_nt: TGTGCCACCAGCAGAGATGGAAGGGGTGGGACCGGGGAGCTGTTTTTT
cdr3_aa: CATSRDGRGGTGELFF